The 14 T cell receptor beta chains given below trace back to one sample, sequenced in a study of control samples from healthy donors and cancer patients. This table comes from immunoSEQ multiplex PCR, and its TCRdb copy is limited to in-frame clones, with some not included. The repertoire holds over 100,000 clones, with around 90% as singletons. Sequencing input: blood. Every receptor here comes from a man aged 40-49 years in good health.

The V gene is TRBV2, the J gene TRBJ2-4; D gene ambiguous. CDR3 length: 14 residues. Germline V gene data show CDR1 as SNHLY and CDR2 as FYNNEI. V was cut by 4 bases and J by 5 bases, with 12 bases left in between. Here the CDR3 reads CASSVEPRENIQYF. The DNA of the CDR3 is TGTGCCAGCAGTGTGGAGCCTCGAGAAAACATTCAGTACTTC. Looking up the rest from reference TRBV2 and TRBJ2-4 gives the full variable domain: EPEVTQTPSHQVTQMGQEVILRCVPISNHLYFYWYRQILGQKVEFLVSFYNNEISEKSEIFDDQFSVERPDGSNFTLKIRSTKLEDSAMYFCASSVEPRENIQYFGAGTRLSVL.

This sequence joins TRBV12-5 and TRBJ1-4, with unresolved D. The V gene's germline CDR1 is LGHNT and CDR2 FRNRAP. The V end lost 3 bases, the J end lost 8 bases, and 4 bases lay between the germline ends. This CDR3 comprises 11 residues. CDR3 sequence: CASGFGEKLFF. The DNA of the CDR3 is TGTGCTAGTGGTTTTGGCGAAAAACTGTTTTTT.

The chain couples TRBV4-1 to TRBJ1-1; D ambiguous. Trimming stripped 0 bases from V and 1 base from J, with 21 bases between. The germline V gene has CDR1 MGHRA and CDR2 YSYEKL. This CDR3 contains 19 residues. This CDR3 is CASSQEEWPMLRANTEAFF. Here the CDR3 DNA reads TGCGCCAGCAGCCAAGAGGAATGGCCTATGCTAAGAGCGAACACTGAAGCTTTCTTT.

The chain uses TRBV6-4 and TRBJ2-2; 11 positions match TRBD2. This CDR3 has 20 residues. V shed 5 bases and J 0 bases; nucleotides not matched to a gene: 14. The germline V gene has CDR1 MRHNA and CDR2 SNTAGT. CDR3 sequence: CASSFQPLLAGGSNTGELFF. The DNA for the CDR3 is TGTGCCAGCAGTTTTCAACCTTTGCTAGCGGGGGGCTCGAACACCGGGGAGCTGTTTTTT.

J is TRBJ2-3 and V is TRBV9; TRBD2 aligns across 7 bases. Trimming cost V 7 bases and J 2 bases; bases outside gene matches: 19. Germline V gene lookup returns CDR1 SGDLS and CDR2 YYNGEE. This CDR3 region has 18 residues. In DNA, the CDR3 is TGTGCCAGCGACACTTCTTTGGCTGCAGCGGGGATCACAGATACGCAGTATTTT. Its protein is CASDTSLAAAGITDTQYF.

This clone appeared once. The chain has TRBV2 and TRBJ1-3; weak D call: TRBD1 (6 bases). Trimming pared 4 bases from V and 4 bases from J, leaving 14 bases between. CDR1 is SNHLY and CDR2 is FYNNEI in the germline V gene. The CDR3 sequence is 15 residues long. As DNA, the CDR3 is TGTGCCAGCAGTGGAGCAGGGGTCTTCGGAAACACCATATATTTT. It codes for CASSGAGVFGNTIYF.

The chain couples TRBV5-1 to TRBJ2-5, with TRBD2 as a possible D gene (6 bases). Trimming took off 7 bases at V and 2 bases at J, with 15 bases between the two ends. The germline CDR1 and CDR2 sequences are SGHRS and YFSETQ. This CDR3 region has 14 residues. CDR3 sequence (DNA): TGCGCCAGCCAGGAAGGAGGGCGGCAAGAGACCCAGTACTTC. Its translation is CASQEGGRQETQYF. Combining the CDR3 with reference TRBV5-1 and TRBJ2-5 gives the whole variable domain KAGVTQTPRYLIKTRGQQVTLSCSPISGHRSVSWYQQTPGQGLQFLFEYFSETQRNKGNFPGRFSGRQFSNSRSEMNVSTLELGDSALYLCASQEGGRQETQYFGPGTRLLVL.

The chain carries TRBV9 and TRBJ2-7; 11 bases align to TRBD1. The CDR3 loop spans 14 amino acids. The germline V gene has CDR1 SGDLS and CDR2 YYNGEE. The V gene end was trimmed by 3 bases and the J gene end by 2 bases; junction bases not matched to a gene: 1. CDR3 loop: CASSEGQGAYEQYF. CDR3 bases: TGTGCCAGCAGCGAGGGACAGGGGGCCTACGAGCAGTACTTC. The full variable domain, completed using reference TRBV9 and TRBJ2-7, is DSGVTQTPKHLITATGQRVTLRCSPRSGDLSVYWYQQSLDQGLQFLIQYYNGEERAKGNILERFSAQQFPDLHSELNLSSLELGDSALYFCASSEGQGAYEQYFGPGTRLTVT.

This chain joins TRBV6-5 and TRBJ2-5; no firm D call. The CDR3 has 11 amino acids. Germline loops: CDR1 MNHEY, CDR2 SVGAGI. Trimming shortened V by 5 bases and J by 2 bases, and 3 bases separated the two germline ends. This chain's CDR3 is CASSRQETQYF. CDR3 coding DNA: TGTGCCAGCAGTCGTCAAGAGACCCAGTACTTC.

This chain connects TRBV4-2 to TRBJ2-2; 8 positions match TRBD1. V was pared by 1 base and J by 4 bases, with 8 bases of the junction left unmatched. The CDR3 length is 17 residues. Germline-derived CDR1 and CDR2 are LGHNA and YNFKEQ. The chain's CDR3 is CASSQGDRQGSTGELFF. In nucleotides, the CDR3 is TGTGCCAGCAGCCAAGGGGACCGACAGGGGAGCACCGGGGAGCTGTTTTTT.

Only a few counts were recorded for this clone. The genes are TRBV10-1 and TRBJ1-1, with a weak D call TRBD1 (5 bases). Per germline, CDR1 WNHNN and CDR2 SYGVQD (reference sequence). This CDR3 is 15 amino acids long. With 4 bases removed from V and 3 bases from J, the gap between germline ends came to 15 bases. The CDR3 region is CASSAGRGPHTEAFF. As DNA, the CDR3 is TGCGCCAGCAGTGCTGGACGGGGCCCCCACACTGAAGCTTTCTTT.

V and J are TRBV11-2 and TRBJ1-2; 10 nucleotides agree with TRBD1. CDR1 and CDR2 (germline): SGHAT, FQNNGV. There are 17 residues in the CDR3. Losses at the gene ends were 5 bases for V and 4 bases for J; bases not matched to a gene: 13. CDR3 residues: CASSPHPGTGDIYGYTF. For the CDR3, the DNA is TGTGCCAGCAGCCCCCACCCCGGGACAGGGGATATCTATGGCTACACCTTC.

The CDR3 sequence is CASSRGNTIYF. CDR3 nucleotides: TGTGCCAGCAGCCGGGGAAACACCATATATTTT. The genes are TRBV11-2 and TRBJ1-3; D unclear. The length of the CDR3 is 11 residues. In germline, CDR1 is SGHAT, CDR2 FQNNGV. V was pared by 5 bases and J by 4 bases, with 3 bases between. Full variable domain (rest looked up from reference TRBV11-2 and TRBJ1-3): EAGVAQSPRYKIIEKRQSVAFWCNPISGHATLYWYQQILGQGPKLLIQFQNNGVVDDSQLPKDRFSAERLKGVDSTLKIQPAKLEDSAVYLCASSRGNTIYFGEGSWLTVV.

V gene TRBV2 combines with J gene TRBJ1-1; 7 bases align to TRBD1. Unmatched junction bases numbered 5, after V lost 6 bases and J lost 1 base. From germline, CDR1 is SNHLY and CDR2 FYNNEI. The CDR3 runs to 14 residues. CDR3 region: CASSPGTANTEAFF. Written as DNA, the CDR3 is TGTGCCAGCAGCCCAGGGACAGCGAACACTGAAGCTTTCTTT.